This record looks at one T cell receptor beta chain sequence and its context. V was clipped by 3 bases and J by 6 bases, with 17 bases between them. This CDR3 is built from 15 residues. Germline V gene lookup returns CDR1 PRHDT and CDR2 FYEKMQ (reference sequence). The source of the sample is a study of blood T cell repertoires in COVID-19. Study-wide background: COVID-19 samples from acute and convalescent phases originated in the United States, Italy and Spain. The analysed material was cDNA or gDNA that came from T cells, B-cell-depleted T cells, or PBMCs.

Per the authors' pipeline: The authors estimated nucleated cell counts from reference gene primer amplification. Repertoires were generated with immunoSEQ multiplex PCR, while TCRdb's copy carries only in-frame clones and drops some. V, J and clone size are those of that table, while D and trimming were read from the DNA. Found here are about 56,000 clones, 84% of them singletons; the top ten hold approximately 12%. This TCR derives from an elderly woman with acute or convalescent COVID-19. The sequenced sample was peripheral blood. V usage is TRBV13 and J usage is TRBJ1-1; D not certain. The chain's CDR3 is CASSFYTVGRPEAFF. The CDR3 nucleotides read TGTGCCAGCAGCTTTTACACCGTGGGGAGGCCTGAAGCTTTCTTT.